The present TCR beta chain was sequenced within a study of T-cell memory formation after mild COVID-19. Whole-study context: Largely, the TCR clusters proved donor specific.

Turning to this clonotype: Its specificity is not known.

Study-level findings and limits: Balance between CD4 and CD8 was seen in clones contracting day 15 to 85, and a CD4+ lean was seen in later expanders. Pre-infection memory showed some responding clones, and this suggested that cross-reactive memory joined.

After 5'RACE with constant-segment primers, TCR alpha and TCR beta cDNA libraries carrying sample barcodes and UMIs were obtained. TCRdb re-derived calls from the 5' RACE reads in MiXCR, one entry per CDR3 protein. Among about 320,000 distinct CDR3 sequences listed, over 11% were seen once. V lost 2 bases and J 2 bases, leaving 10 bases between the germline ends. The germline V gene has CDR1 GTSNPN and CDR2 SVGIG (reference sequence). The CDR3 has 13 residues. Sequenced input: PBMCs or a T cell subset sorted from them (not recorded which). The chain has TRBV30 and TRBJ2-7; D is perhaps TRBD1 or TRBD2 (5 bases each). The TCR sequence derives from a young man who had mild COVID-19 (a few samples of this study predate the infection). Cell type and time point are not known. Written as DNA, the CDR3 is TGTGCCTGGAGTTATGGGACCCCCTACGAGCAGTACTTC. Its protein is CAWSYGTPYEQYF.